This entry features one T cell receptor beta chain sequence. Its antigen is as yet unknown. One junction end disagrees with the germline gene, perhaps due to a read error. The data were produced by immunoSEQ multiplex PCR, yet TCRdb's version contains in-frame clones alone and is incomplete. This table has roughly 1.4 million clones, about 98.5% appearing once. This specimen comes from a study of shared clonotypes between healthy human individuals. Study-wide results and caveats: The authors sampled blood alone, and tissue repertoires likely differ. Rarefaction exposed incomplete sorted-subset sequencing despite large depth.

The sample comprised naive CD4+ T cells sorted from blood. The subset denotes: CD45RA+ positively selected. This clonotype originated in a man younger than 40 in good health.

CDR3 coding DNA: TGTGCCAGCAGCGAAGGCCAAAGATTCTCCTACGAGCAGTACTTC. Translation gives CASSEGQRFSYEQYF. The V call is TRBV2, the J call TRBJ2-7; D is unresolved. Looked up from germline, CDR1 is SNHLY and CDR2 is FYNNEI. The CDR3 has 15 amino acids.